The text below deals with one T cell receptor beta chain. Its antigen is still unknown. The sample is drawn from a study of T cell responses to AZD1222 COVID-19 vaccine. The overall study: Samples with a second dose at about 4 or about 12 weeks were pooled together. General study points: CD4 TCRs linked to vaccination spanned spike, dominating at 160-218 and 743-854. Donors, mostly white British, included more females; clonal diversity was possibly underestimated.

Using immunoSEQ multiplex PCR, the repertoire was profiled, and TCRdb retains in-frame clones only, with some absent. The sample has some 150,000 clones, 85% to 95% seen once. After removal of 3 bases from V and 6 bases from J, the junction contained 6 bases not matched to a gene. The CDR3 is made up of 13 amino acids. Germline CDR1 GTSNPN, CDR2 SVGIG (reference sequence). The source material was peripheral blood, sampled on day 0 of AZD1222 vaccination. The sequence was obtained from an adult in good health. The rearrangement joins TRBV30 to TRBJ2-7; 9 bases agree with TRBD2. The CDR3 region is CAWSQRGVSEQYF. CDR3 bases: TGTGCCTGGAGCCAGCGGGGGGTAAGCGAGCAGTACTTC.